This paragraph reports one TCR beta chain. Its antigen is unidentified. The record originates from a study of OX40 agonist ivuxolimab in advanced cancers. Study context: Partial responses were achieved by three patients, one with hepatocellular carcinoma and two with cutaneous melanoma.

The repertoire was sequenced with immunoSEQ multiplex PCR; TCRdb's copy has only in-frame clones and lacks some. The sample includes tens of thousands of clones, 90% to 95% of them seen just once. The trim removed 4 bases at V and 7 bases at J, leaving 3 bases unmatched. From germline, CDR1 is SGDLS and CDR2 YYNGEE. The CDR3 contains 13 residues. Study-wide results and caveats: Relatively little clonal expansion, among the lowest observed, appeared in partial responders at 0.1-3.0 mg/kg.

Specimen: CD4+ or CD8+ T cells sorted from blood, collected in a trial of the OX40 agonist ivuxolimab. The V and J genes are TRBV9 and TRBJ2-2; TRBD2 matches 8 bases. The source of this sequence is an adult with an advanced solid tumor such as melanoma, head and neck, liver or kidney cancer. CDR3 DNA: TGTGCCAGCAGCCCCACTAGCGGCGGGGAGCTGTTTTTT. The encoded protein is CASSPTSGGELFF.